Below are 27 T cell receptor beta chains sequenced from a single sample in a study of T cell responses to AZD1222 COVID-19 vaccine. The repertoire was sequenced with immunoSEQ multiplex PCR; TCRdb's copy has only in-frame clones and lacks some. The repertoire consists of about 160,000 clones, with approximately 94% occurring once and the leading ten covering approximately 4.6%. The material sequenced was peripheral blood, taken 28 days after the second AZD1222 dose. The source is an adult who received the AZD1222 COVID-19 vaccine.

The chain links TRBV5-6 to TRBJ2-7, with D possibly matching TRBD1 (7 bases). Trimming cost V 0 bases and J 2 bases, with 18 bases left between them. The CDR3 sequence is 17 residues long. Germline assignment: CDR1 SGHDT and CDR2 YYEEEE. The CDR3 coding sequence is TGTGCCAGCAGCTTGGGACTGACTAGGACAGGACCCTACGAGCAGTACTTC. This encodes CASSLGLTRTGPYEQYF.

This sequence joins TRBV19 and TRBJ2-5; D gene uncertain. Germline CDR1 and CDR2: LNHDA and SQIVND (reference sequence). V was shortened by 4 bases and J by 7 bases, with 10 bases between the two germline ends. The CDR3 consists of 12 residues. CDR3 region: CASSTPPGTQYF. The CDR3, as DNA: TGTGCCAGTAGTACCCCCCCTGGGACCCAGTACTTC.

The V gene is TRBV12-3 or TRBV12-4, the J gene TRBJ2-1; 13 nucleotides align to TRBD2. The J segment lost 10 bases and the V segment lost 5 bases, leaving 2 bases of the junction unmatched. This CDR3 contains 13 residues. The CDR3 here is CASSMGLAGEQFF. The CDR3 coding sequence is TGTGCCAGCAGTATGGGACTAGCGGGAGAGCAGTTCTTC.

J is TRBJ2-7 and V is TRBV7-9; unclear D gene. V dropped 5 bases and J dropped 4 bases, with 12 bases sitting between them. This CDR3 has 13 residues. Germline V lookup: CDR1 SEHNR, CDR2 FQNEAQ (reference sequence). The CDR3 region has the DNA TGTGCCAGCAGCACACTGGACCCATACGAGCAGTACTTC. Translation gives CASSTLDPYEQYF. The full variable domain, in which reference TRBV7-9 and TRBJ2-7 provide the parts outside the CDR3, is DTGVSQNPRHKITKRGQNVTFRCDPISEHNRLYWYRQTLGQGPEFLTYFQNEAQLEKSRLLSDRFSAERPKGSFSTLEIQRTEQGDSAMYLCASSTLDPYEQYFGPGTRLTVT.

The chain is built from TRBV29-1 and TRBJ1-5, with D possibly TRBD1 on 5 matching bases. The germline V gene encodes CDR1 SQVTM and CDR2 ANQGSEA. V was cut by 3 bases and J by 7 bases, with 16 bases left in between. CDR3 length: 14 amino acids. In DNA, the CDR3 is TGCAGCGTTGAGTTGGGGCCTTCGGGGCAGCCCCAGCATTTT. Its protein is CSVELGPSGQPQHF.

The rearrangement uses TRBV19 and TRBJ1-6; D remains ambiguous. Between the trimmed V and J ends, which lost 0 bases and 7 bases, there was a span of 4 bases. In germline, CDR1 is LNHDA, CDR2 SQIVND (reference sequence). This CDR3 has 13 residues. For the CDR3, the DNA is TGTGCCAGTAGTATAGAGGGGAATTCACCCCTCCACTTT. As protein: CASSIEGNSPLHF.

This chain joins TRBV24-1 and TRBJ2-3; TRBD1 matches 9 bases. The germline V gene encodes CDR1 KGHDR and CDR2 SFDVKD. CDR3 size: 15 residues. V was clipped by 3 bases and J by 6 bases; unmatched bases: 6. The CDR3 DNA reads as TGTGCCACCAGTGATCCGACAGGGGGAGGTGATACGCAGTATTTT. Its protein is CATSDPTGGGDTQYF.

A single count supports this clone. The V call is TRBV5-6, the J call TRBJ1-3; D is unclear. V was cut by 2 bases and J by 4 bases, with 13 bases left in between. Per the germline V gene, CDR1 is SGHDT and CDR2 is YYEEEE. CDR3 length: 15 amino acids. CDR3 protein: CASSFWESVGNTIYF. The CDR3 nucleotides are TGTGCCAGCAGCTTTTGGGAATCGGTCGGAAACACCATATATTTT.

J is TRBJ1-5 and V is TRBV13; D gene unclear. This CDR3 has 12 amino acids. Germline V gene sequence: CDR1 PRHDT, CDR2 FYEKMQ (reference sequence). The V and J ends lost 3 bases and 7 bases respectively, with 7 bases between them. The CDR3 here is CASSLEGQPQHF. As DNA, the CDR3 is TGTGCCAGCAGCTTGGAAGGACAGCCCCAGCATTTT.

The chain has TRBV18 and TRBJ1-3, with D perhaps TRBD1 (5 bases). The CDR3 is made up of 14 amino acids. Germline V CDR1 and CDR2: KGHSH, LQKENI. V was clipped by 3 bases and J by 6 bases, with 12 bases between them. The CDR3 coding sequence is TGTGCCAGCTCACCGGGACCGGGAATAAACACCATATATTTT. Protein: CASSPGPGINTIYF.

The CDR3 sequence is CASTRISGTEAFF. DNA for the CDR3: TGTGCCAGCACTCGGATTTCGGGCACTGAAGCTTTCTTT. This chain uses TRBV9 with TRBJ1-1, with D uncertain. Germline V lookup: CDR1 SGDLS, CDR2 YYNGEE. The CDR3 has 13 residues. The germline V and J ends were trimmed by 6 bases and 4 bases, with 13 bases remaining between them.

The rearrangement links TRBV5-8 to TRBJ2-3; TRBD2 matches at 8 bases. The CDR3 is 14 amino acids. J was trimmed by 5 bases and V by 4 bases; bases with no gene match: 6. Germline V gene sequence: CDR1 SGHTS, CDR2 YDEGEE. The CDR3 loop reads CASSRGRGEDTQYF. The CDR3 DNA sequence: TGTGCCAGCAGCCGGGGGCGGGGGGAAGATACGCAGTATTTT. The entire variable domain, with the rest obtained from reference TRBV5-8 and TRBJ2-3, is as follows: EAGVTQSPTHLIKTRGQQATLRCSPISGHTSVYWYQQALGLGLQFLLWYDEGEERNRGNFPPRFSGRQFPNYSSELNVNALELEDSALYLCASSRGRGEDTQYFGPGTRLTVL.

This chain links TRBV24-1 with TRBJ2-7; D ambiguous. Trimming stripped 3 bases from V and 2 bases from J, with 10 bases between. The V gene's germline CDR1 is KGHDR and CDR2 SFDVKD. This CDR3 has 14 amino acids. CDR3 nucleotide sequence: TGTGCCACCAGTGATGGGCGGACCCCCTACGAGCAGTACTTC. Encoded protein: CATSDGRTPYEQYF.

This sequence joins TRBV29-1 and TRBJ1-2; D is possibly TRBD1 (5 bases). The CDR3 extends over 14 amino acids. Germline V lookup: CDR1 SQVTM, CDR2 ANQGSEA. With 0 bases removed from V and 5 bases from J, the gap between germline ends came to 13 bases. The DNA of the CDR3 is TGCAGCGTTGAAGATCGCGGGACGGATTATGGCTACACCTTC. Its protein is CSVEDRGTDYGYTF.

This clone has a single count. The chain employs TRBV28 and TRBJ2-7; 7 nucleotides align to TRBD1. This CDR3 spans 13 amino acids. V shed 6 bases, J shed 3 bases, and the junction held 5 bases outside the gene matches. Germline loops: CDR1 MDHEN, CDR2 SYDVKM. The CDR3 DNA sequence: TGTGCCAGCAGAGAACAGGGGAACTACGAGCAGTACTTC. It yields the protein CASREQGNYEQYF.

The count of this clone is one. The rearrangement uses TRBV28 and TRBJ2-7; 12 bases are shared with TRBD2. The CDR3 is 14 amino acids. The germline CDR1 and CDR2 sequences are MDHEN and SYDVKM. J lost 3 bases, V lost 3 bases, and 0 bases had no gene match. CDR3 bases: TGTGCCAGCAGTTTGACTAGCGGGAGCTACGAGCAGTACTTC. Its translation: CASSLTSGSYEQYF. Drawing the rest from reference TRBV28 and TRBJ2-7, the complete variable domain is DVKVTQSSRYLVKRTGEKVFLECVQDMDHENMFWYRQDPGLGLRLIYFSYDVKMKEKGDIPEGYSVSREKKERFSLILESASTNQTSMYLCASSLTSGSYEQYFGPGTRLTVT.

This chain links TRBV5-6 with TRBJ2-1; D possibly corresponds to TRBD2 (6 bases). The CDR3 contains 13 residues. Germline V gene sequence: CDR1 SGHDT, CDR2 YYEEEE. V was pared by 2 bases and J by 10 bases, with 13 bases between. The CDR3 DNA reads as TGTGCCAGCAGCTTACCTAGCGTTCACGAGCAGTTCTTC. It translates to CASSLPSVHEQFF. Filled out from reference TRBV5-6 and TRBJ2-1, the complete variable domain reads DAGVTQSPTHLIKTRGQQVTLRCSPKSGHDTVSWYQQALGQGPQFIFQYYEEEERQRGNFPDRFSGHQFPNYSSELNVNALLLGDSALYLCASSLPSVHEQFFGPGTRLTVL.

The rearrangement links TRBV2 to TRBJ2-7; 13 nucleotides align to TRBD2. The CDR3 contains 15 residues. In germline, CDR1 is SNHLY, CDR2 FYNNEI. Trimming at V came to 6 bases and at J to 2 bases, leaving 4 bases not matched to a gene. CDR3 sequence reads: CASRILAGGPYEQYF. In nucleotides, the CDR3 is TGTGCCAGCAGAATACTAGCGGGAGGGCCCTACGAGCAGTACTTC.

This clone has only one observation. The V gene is TRBV9, the J gene TRBJ2-1; 12 bases are shared with TRBD2. Unmatched junction bases numbered 1, after V lost 0 bases and J lost 6 bases. The CDR3 is made up of 15 amino acids. Germline V gene lookup returns CDR1 SGDLS and CDR2 YYNGEE. CDR3 sequence (DNA): TGTGCCAGCAGCGTAGAACTAGCGGGAGGCAATGAGCAGTTCTTC. Residues: CASSVELAGGNEQFF.

The table lists this clone with a count of one. The genes are TRBV6-5 and TRBJ2-5; D unclear. The CDR3 extends over 13 amino acids. Germline V gene data show CDR1 as MNHEY and CDR2 as SVGAGI. The V gene lost 6 bases and the J gene lost 4 bases, with 12 bases spanning the gap. The CDR3 coding sequence is TGTGCCAGCAGCGACGGCTCCCCAGAGACCCAGTACTTC. Its protein product is CASSDGSPETQYF.

This clone appeared a few times. The CDR3 loop is CASRSGTTYTDTQYF. The CDR3 DNA reads TGTGCCAGCAGGTCCGGGACAACTTATACAGATACGCAGTATTTT. The J gene is TRBJ2-3, the V gene TRBV3-1 (or the pseudogene TRBV3-2); the D gene is possibly TRBD1 (6 bases). This CDR3 region has 15 residues. Per the germline V gene, CDR1 is LGHDT and CDR2 is YNNKEL (reference sequence). Trimming removed 6 bases at V and 3 bases at J, with 16 bases between.

J is TRBJ2-7 and V is TRBV19; 11 bases line up with TRBD2. Unmatched junction bases numbered 4, after V lost 1 base and J lost 2 bases. CDR1 is LNHDA, CDR2 SQIVND, per germline (reference sequence). The CDR3 sequence is 16 residues long. CDR3 sequence (DNA): TGTGCCAGTAGTATAGCCCTAGCGGGAGGCACCTACGAGCAGTACTTC. Protein sequence: CASSIALAGGTYEQYF.

V usage is TRBV21-1 and J usage is TRBJ1-2. TRBV21-1 is termed a pseudogene. The CDR3 spans 14 residues. In nucleotides, the CDR3 is TGTGCCAGCAGCAAAGCGAGGGCGGGCTATGGCTACACCTTC. This gives the protein CASSKARAGYGYTF.

J is TRBJ2-7 and V is TRBV30; D gene ambiguous. The length of the CDR3 is 11 residues. V was pared by 2 bases and J by 0 bases, with 2 bases between. Germline CDR1 is GTSNPN and CDR2 is SVGIG (reference sequence). In DNA form, the CDR3 reads TGTGCCTGGAGTTACTCCTACGAGCAGTACTTC. Protein product: CAWSYSYEQYF. Together with reference TRBV30 and TRBJ2-7, the CDR3 gives the full variable domain: SQTIHQWPATLVQPVGSPLSLECTVEGTSNPNLYWYRQAAGRGLQLLFYSVGIGQISSEVPQNLSASRPQDRQFILSSKKLLLSDSGFYLCAWSYSYEQYFGPGTRLTVT.

This clone appeared a single time. The gene calls are TRBV9 and TRBJ1-1; no reliable D call. The CDR3 loop spans 16 amino acids. Germline CDR1 SGDLS, CDR2 YYNGEE. Trimming took 0 bases from V and 1 from J, leaving 13 bases between them. For the CDR3, the DNA is TGTGCCAGCAGCGTAGGTACCCGGAGTGGGAACACTGAAGCTTTCTTT. Its protein is CASSVGTRSGNTEAFF.

The genes are TRBV27 and TRBJ2-1, with D possibly TRBD1 on 5 matching bases. The ends were cut back, 3 bases at V and 0 bases at J, with 6 bases in the middle. Germline V gene data show CDR1 as MNHEY and CDR2 as SMNVEV (reference sequence). This CDR3 is 14 amino acids long. The CDR3 is CASSFRVSYNEQFF. The DNA for the CDR3 is TGTGCCAGCAGTTTCAGGGTCTCCTACAATGAGCAGTTCTTC.

The V call is TRBV28, the J call TRBJ1-5; D is unresolved. This CDR3 is built from 14 residues. V gave up 2 bases and J gave up 0 bases, with 5 bases separating them. The germline V gene encodes CDR1 MDHEN and CDR2 SYDVKM. CDR3 nucleotide sequence: TGTGCCAGCAGTTTAAAGGGTAGCAATCAGCCCCAGCATTTT. This translates into CASSLKGSNQPQHF.